This T cell receptor (beta chain) was retrieved from a study of blood T cell repertoires in COVID-19. This study enrolled people aged 18 to 89 from roughly 22 US geographic areas. Clones were read by immunoSEQ multiplex PCR, and TCRdb kept only the in-frame ones, dropping some. The table has some 170,000 clones, about 90% seen once. Per germline, CDR1 SGHNT and CDR2 YENEEA. CDR3 length equals 15 residues. V lost 5 bases to trimming and J lost 4 bases; unmatched junction nucleotides: 4. The TCR sequence derives from a human donor with acute COVID-19. The donor label of this sample is uncertain. What was sequenced was PBMCs or T cells enriched from blood (not recorded which). The chain couples TRBV11-3 to TRBJ2-3; 12 bases are shared with TRBD1. For the CDR3, the DNA is TGTGCCAGCAGCACGGGACAGGGGGCCTCAGATACGCAGTATTTT. Translated, it gives CASSTGQGASDTQYF.